This passage covers 8 T cell receptor beta chains from one sample sequenced in a study of shared clonotypes between healthy human individuals. Assay used: immunoSEQ multiplex PCR; TCRdb lists only in-frame clones, some missing. The top ten hold approximately 1.6% of the sample, which has roughly 2,000,000 clones, about 94% seen once. Terminally differentiated effector memory CD45RA+ cells were excluded from the naive CD8 cells, which were CD45RO-negative and positively selected for CCR7. Sequencing was performed on naive CD8+ T cells from PBMCs. The receptors derive from a young man in good health. Some clones in this sample may be carry-over from other donors' samples.

The chain couples TRBV11-2 to TRBJ2-7, with D unresolved. Germline CDR1 and CDR2: SGHAT and FQNNGV. This CDR3 is 13 amino acids long. Trimming took off 10 bases at V and 4 bases at J, with 17 bases between the two ends. The DNA for the CDR3 is TGTGCCACTAAGGGTGAGACCTTATACGAGCAGTACTTC. It encodes CATKGETLYEQYF.

The genes are TRBV5-4 and TRBJ2-7; D is possibly TRBD2 (5 bases). Trimming pared 5 bases from V and 4 bases from J, leaving 13 bases between. This CDR3 has 13 residues. Germline V gene sequence: CDR1 SGHNT, CDR2 YYREEE (reference sequence). The CDR3 region has the DNA TGTGCCAGCAGAGACTACCGCAAATACGAGCAGTACTTC. Translated, it gives CASRDYRKYEQYF.

V usage is TRBV13 and J usage is TRBJ2-5; weak D call: TRBD2 (5 bases). Germline V gives CDR1 PRHDT, CDR2 FYEKMQ (reference sequence). V lost 11 bases and J lost 7, with 23 bases in between. The CDR3 is made up of 14 amino acids. The CDR3 DNA sequence: TGTGCCTCAAAGGACTCGCTGTTCCCAGGGACCCAGTACTTC. It translates to CASKDSLFPGTQYF.

The chain employs TRBV6-5 and TRBJ2-7; D perhaps matches TRBD2 (5 bases). The CDR3 sequence is 13 residues long. The germline V and J ends were trimmed by 3 bases and 7 bases, with 13 bases remaining between them. Germline assignment: CDR1 MNHEY and CDR2 SVGAGI. CDR3: CASSYSMSGEQYF. CDR3 DNA: TGTGCCAGCAGTTATTCTATGAGCGGTGAGCAGTACTTC.

DNA of the CDR3: TGCGCCAGCAGCGTCGCGGGACTAGCGGGCACCGGGGAGCTGTTTTTT. It specifies CASSVAGLAGTGELFF. The chain combines TRBV5-1 with TRBJ2-2, with 12 bases identical to TRBD2. The CDR3 runs 16 residues. The V and J ends lost 4 bases and 4 bases, in that order; junction bases with no gene match: 5. Germline V gene sequence: CDR1 SGHRS, CDR2 YFSETQ.

The chain uses TRBV11-2 and TRBJ2-5; 7 nucleotides line up with TRBD2. Germline values: CDR1 SGHAT, CDR2 FQNNGV. This CDR3 is built from 16 residues. Trimming took 4 bases from V and 2 from J; bases not matched to a gene: 10. DNA for the CDR3: TGTGCCAGCAGCTCCGCTAAGCGGGGCCCGCAAGAGACCCAGTACTTC. Translated, it gives CASSSAKRGPQETQYF.

This chain uses TRBV7-2 with TRBJ2-3, with 7 bases that match TRBD1. The CDR3 covers 14 residues. The V gene end was trimmed by 5 bases and the J gene end by 2 bases; junction bases not matched to a gene: 4. Looked up from germline, CDR1 is SGHTA and CDR2 is FQGNSA. Here the CDR3 DNA reads TGTGCCAGCAGCCAGGACAGGTACACAGATACGCAGTATTTT. It specifies CASSQDRYTDTQYF.

CDR3 protein: CASSVRDYNEQFF. The CDR3 DNA is TGTGCCAGCAGTGTTCGTGACTACAATGAGCAGTTCTTC. V usage is TRBV6-1 and J usage is TRBJ2-1; D not resolved. The V and J ends lost 4 bases and 3 bases respectively, with 7 bases between them. This CDR3 is 13 amino acids long. Germline loops: CDR1 MNHNS, CDR2 SASEGT.